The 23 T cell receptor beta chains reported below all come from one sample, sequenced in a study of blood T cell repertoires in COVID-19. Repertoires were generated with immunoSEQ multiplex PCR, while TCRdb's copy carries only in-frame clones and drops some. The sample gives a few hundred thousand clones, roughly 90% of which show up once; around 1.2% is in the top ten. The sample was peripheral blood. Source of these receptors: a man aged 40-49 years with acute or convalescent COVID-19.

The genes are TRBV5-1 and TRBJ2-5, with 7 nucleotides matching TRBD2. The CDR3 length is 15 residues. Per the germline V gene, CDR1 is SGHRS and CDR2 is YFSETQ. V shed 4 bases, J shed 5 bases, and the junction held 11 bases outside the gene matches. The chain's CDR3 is CASSPEGGSGETQYF. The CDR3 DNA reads TGCGCCAGCAGCCCCGAGGGCGGGAGTGGGGAGACCCAGTACTTC. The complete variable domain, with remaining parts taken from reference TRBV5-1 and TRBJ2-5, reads KAGVTQTPRYLIKTRGQQVTLSCSPISGHRSVSWYQQTPGQGLQFLFEYFSETQRNKGNFPGRFSGRQFSNSRSEMNVSTLELGDSALYLCASSPEGGSGETQYFGPGTRLLVL.

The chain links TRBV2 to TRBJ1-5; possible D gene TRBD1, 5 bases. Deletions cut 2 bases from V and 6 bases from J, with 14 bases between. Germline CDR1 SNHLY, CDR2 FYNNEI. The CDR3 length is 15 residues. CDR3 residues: CASSEQGVQGQPQHF. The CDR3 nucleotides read TGTGCCAGCAGTGAACAGGGTGTGCAGGGTCAGCCCCAGCATTTT. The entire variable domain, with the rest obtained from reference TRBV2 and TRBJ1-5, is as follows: EPEVTQTPSHQVTQMGQEVILRCVPISNHLYFYWYRQILGQKVEFLVSFYNNEISEKSEIFDDQFSVERPDGSNFTLKIRSTKLEDSAMYFCASSEQGVQGQPQHFGDGTRLSIL.

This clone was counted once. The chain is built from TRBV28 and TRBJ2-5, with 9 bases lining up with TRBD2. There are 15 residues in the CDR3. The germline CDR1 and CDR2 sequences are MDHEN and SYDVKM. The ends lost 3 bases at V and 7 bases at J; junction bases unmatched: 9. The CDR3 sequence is CASSFAGGRGATQYF. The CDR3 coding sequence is TGTGCCAGCAGTTTTGCGGGAGGGCGGGGAGCGACCCAGTACTTC.

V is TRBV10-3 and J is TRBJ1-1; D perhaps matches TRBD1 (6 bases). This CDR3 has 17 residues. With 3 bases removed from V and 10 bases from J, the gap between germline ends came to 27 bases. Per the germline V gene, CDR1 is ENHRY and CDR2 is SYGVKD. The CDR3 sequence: CAISEGAGGQTGGVAFF. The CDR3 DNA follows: TGTGCCATCAGTGAAGGGGCAGGAGGACAGACCGGCGGCGTAGCTTTCTTT.

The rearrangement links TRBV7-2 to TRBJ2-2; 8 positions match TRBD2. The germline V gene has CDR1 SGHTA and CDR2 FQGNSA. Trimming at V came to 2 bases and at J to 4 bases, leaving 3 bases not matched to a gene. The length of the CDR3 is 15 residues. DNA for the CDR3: TGTGCCAGCAGCTTATTTACTAGCGGCACCGGGGAGCTGTTTTTT. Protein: CASSLFTSGTGELFF.

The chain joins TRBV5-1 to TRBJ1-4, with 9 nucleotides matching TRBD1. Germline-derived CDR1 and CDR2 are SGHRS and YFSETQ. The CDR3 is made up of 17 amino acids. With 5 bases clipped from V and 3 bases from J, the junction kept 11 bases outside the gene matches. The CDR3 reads CASRIGDRVLSNEKLFF. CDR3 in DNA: TGCGCCAGCAGAATAGGGGACAGGGTCCTTTCTAATGAAAAACTGTTTTTT.

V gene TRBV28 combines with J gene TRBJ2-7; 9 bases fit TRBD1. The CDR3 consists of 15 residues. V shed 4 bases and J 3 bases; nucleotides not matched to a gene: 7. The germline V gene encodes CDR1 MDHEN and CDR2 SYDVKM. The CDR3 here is CASSSRRDRVYEQYF. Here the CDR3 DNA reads TGTGCCAGCAGTTCTCGCCGGGACAGGGTCTACGAGCAGTACTTC.

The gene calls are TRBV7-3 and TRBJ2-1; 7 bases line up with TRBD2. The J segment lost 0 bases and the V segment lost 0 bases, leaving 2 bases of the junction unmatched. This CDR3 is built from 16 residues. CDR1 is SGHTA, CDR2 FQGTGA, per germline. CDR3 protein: CASSLTLAASYNEQFF. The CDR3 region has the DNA TGTGCCAGCAGCTTAACGCTAGCGGCCTCCTACAATGAGCAGTTCTTC.

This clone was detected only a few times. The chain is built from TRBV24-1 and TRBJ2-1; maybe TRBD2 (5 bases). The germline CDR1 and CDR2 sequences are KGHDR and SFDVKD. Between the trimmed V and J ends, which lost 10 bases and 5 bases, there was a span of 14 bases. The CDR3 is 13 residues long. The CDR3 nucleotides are TGTGCCACTTCTAGGAGCGGTAACAATGAGCAGTTCTTC. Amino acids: CATSRSGNNEQFF.

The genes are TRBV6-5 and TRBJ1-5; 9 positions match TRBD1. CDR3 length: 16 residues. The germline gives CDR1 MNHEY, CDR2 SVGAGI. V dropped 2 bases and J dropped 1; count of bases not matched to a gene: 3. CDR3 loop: CASSYRTGASNQPQHF. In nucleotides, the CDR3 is TGTGCCAGCAGTTACCGGACAGGGGCAAGCAATCAGCCCCAGCATTTT.

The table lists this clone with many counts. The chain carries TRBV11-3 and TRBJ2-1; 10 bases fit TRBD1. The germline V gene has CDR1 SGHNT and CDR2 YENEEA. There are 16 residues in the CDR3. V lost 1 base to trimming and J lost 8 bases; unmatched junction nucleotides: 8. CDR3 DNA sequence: TGTGCCAGCAGCTTAGGAATCCGGGACAGGGGAGATGAGCAGTTCTTC. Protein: CASSLGIRDRGDEQFF.

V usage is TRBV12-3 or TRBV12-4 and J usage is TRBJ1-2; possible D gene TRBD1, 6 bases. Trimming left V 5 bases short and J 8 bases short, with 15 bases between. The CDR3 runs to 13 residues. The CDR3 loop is CASSPGGAQGYTF. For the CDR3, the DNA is TGTGCCAGCAGTCCCGGGGGGGCGCAGGGCTACACCTTC.

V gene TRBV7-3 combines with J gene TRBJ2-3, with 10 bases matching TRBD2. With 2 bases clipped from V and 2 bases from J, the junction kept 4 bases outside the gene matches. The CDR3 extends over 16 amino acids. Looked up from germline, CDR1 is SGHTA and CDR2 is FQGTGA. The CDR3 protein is CASSLVLAGATDTQYF. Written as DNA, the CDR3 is TGTGCCAGCAGCTTAGTCCTAGCGGGGGCCACAGATACGCAGTATTTT.

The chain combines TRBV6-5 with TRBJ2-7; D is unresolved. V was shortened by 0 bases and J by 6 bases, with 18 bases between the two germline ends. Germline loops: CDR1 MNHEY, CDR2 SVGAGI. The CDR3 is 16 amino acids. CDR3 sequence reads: CASSYSIPPLAREQYF. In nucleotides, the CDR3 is TGTGCCAGCAGTTACTCCATCCCCCCCCTGGCTCGCGAGCAGTACTTC.

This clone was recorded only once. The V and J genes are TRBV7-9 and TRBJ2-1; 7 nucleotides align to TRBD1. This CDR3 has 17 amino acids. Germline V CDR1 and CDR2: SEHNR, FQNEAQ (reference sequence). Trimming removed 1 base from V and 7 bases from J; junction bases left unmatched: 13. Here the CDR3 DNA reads TGTGCCAGCAGCTTAGATTTGGTCAGGGGGTCAGGGAATGAGCAGTTCTTC. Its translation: CASSLDLVRGSGNEQFF.

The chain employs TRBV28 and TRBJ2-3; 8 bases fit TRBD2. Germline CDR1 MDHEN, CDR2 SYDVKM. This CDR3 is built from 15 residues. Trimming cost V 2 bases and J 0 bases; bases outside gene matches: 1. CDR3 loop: CASSLRGGSTDTQYF. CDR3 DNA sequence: TGTGCCAGCAGTTTACGGGGGGGTAGCACAGATACGCAGTATTTT.

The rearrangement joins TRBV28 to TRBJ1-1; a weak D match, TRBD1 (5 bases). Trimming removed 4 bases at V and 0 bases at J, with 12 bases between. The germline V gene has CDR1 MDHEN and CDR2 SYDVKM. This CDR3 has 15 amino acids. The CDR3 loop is CASSSTGDVNTEAFF. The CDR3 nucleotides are TGTGCCAGCAGTTCCACGGGGGACGTGAACACTGAAGCTTTCTTT.

CDR3 in DNA: TGTGCCAGCAGCCCACAAAGGGGGGGGAACACTGAAGCTTTCTTT. Its translation is CASSPQRGGNTEAFF. This sequence joins TRBV6-2 or TRBV6-3 and TRBJ1-1; D is perhaps TRBD1 (6 bases). Germline assignment: CDR1 MNHEY and CDR2 SVGEGT. CDR3 length: 15 residues. The V and J ends lost 6 bases and 1 base respectively, with 15 bases between them.

This CDR3 is CASSQTGPNTEAFF. CDR3 nucleotide sequence: TGTGCCAGCAGTCAAACAGGGCCGAACACTGAAGCTTTCTTT. The chain carries TRBV28 and TRBJ1-1; tentative D call: TRBD1 (6 bases). The CDR3 length is 14 residues. Trimming took 5 bases from V and 1 from J, leaving 11 bases between them. Germline assignment: CDR1 MDHEN and CDR2 SYDVKM.

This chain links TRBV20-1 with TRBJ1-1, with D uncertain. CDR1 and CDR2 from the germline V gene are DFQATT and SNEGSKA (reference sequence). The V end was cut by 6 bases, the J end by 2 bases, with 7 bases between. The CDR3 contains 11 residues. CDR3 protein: CSAESNTEAFF. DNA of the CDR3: TGCAGTGCCGAGAGTAACACTGAAGCTTTCTTT.

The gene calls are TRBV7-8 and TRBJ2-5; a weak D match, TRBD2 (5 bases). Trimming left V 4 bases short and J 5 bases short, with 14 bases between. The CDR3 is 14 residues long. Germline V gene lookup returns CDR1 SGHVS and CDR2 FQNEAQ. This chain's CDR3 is CASSSQPRGETQYF. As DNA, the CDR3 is TGTGCCAGCAGCTCTCAACCGAGAGGGGAGACCCAGTACTTC.

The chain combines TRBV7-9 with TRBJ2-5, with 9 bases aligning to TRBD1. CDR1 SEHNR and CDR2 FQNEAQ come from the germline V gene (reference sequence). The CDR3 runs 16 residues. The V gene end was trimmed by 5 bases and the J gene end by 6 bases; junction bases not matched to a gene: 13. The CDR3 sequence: CASSQSGQGVSKTQYF. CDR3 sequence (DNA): TGTGCCAGCAGCCAGTCGGGACAGGGAGTGAGTAAGACCCAGTACTTC.

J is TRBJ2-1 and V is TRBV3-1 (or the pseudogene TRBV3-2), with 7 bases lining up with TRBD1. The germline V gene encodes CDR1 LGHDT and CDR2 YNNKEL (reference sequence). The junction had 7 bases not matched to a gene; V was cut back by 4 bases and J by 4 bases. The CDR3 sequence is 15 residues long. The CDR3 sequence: CASSRPGQLYNEQFF. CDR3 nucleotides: TGTGCCAGCAGCCGACCGGGACAGCTATACAATGAGCAGTTCTTC.